The text below deals with one TCR beta chain. In the original processing: From reference gene primer amplification, estimates of nucleated cell counts were derived. Here immunoSEQ multiplex PCR was the method, and the copy in TCRdb shows in-frame clones only, minus some. The V and J calls and the clone size are those of that table, but D and trimming were determined from the DNA. The sample yields around 160,000 clones, 75% to 80% seen once. The CDR3 has 14 amino acids. Per the germline V gene, CDR1 is SGHDT and CDR2 is YYEEEE. V shed 3 bases, J shed 7 bases, and the junction held 4 bases outside the gene matches. The sample originates from a study of blood T cell repertoires in COVID-19. Overall study context: There were acute and convalescent COVID-19 samples, and they came from the United States, Italy and Spain.

Sample: peripheral blood. This sequence joins TRBV5-6 and TRBJ1-4, with 9 positions matching TRBD1. This receptor was identified in a woman aged 80 or over with acute or convalescent COVID-19. The CDR3 sequence: CASSSTGGLEKLFF. The DNA for the CDR3 is TGTGCCAGCAGCTCCACAGGGGGCCTTGAAAAACTGTTTTTT.